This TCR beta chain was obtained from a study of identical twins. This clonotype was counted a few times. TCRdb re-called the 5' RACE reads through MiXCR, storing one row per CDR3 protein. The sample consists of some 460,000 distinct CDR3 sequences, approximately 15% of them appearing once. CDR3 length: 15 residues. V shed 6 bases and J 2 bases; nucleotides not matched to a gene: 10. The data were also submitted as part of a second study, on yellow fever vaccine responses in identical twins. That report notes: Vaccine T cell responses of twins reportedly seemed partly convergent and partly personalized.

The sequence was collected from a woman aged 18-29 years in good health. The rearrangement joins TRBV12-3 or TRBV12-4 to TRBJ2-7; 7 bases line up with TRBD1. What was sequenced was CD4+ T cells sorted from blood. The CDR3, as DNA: TGTGCCAGCAGACCGGGACAGAGACCTCCCTACGAGCAGTACTTC. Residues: CASRPGQRPPYEQYF.